This T cell receptor beta chain was found in a study of blood T cell repertoires in COVID-19. As for the study in general: Acute-phase and convalescent COVID-19 samples originated in the United States, Italy and Spain.

V gave up 7 bases and J gave up 8 bases; unmatched junction bases: 9. Looked up from germline, CDR1 is SNHLY and CDR2 is FYNNEI. The CDR3 length is 13 residues. This clone was found once. In the original workflow: Researchers report that nucleated cell counts were estimated from reference gene primer amplification. Sequencing used immunoSEQ multiplex PCR; TCRdb keeps in-frame clones, though not all of them. Clone size and V and J calls were adopted from that table, with D and trimming inferred from the DNA. The profile shows 70,000 or so clones, about nine tenths of them singletons. Sequencing was done on a sample of peripheral blood. The gene calls are TRBV2 and TRBJ1-2, with 8 bases aligning to TRBD1. This clonotype originated in a man in his forties or fifties with acute or convalescent COVID-19. CDR3 sequence: CASTSRGDRGYTF. The CDR3 DNA reads as TGTGCCAGCACTTCCCGAGGGGACAGGGGCTACACCTTC.